This is a list of T cell receptor beta chains from one sample in a study. TCRdb reanalysed the 5' RACE reads using MiXCR and keeps one entry per CDR3 protein. The sample includes 40,000 to 55,000 distinct CDR3 sequences, 22% of them seen just once. What was sequenced was Tregs sorted from a lymph node. These receptors all come from a female donor with breast cancer. Each CDR3 is given with its conserved first and last residue. A D gene is named only where the DNA matches it firmly. Clone size, where shown, is once, few, many, or a class for clones that have expanded.

TRBV3-1	NA	TRBJ1-2	NA	TGTGCCAGCAGCCAAATATCGTTGTATGGCTACACCTTC	CASSQISLYGYTF
TRBV21-1	NA	TRBJ2-5	NA	TGTGCCAGCAGCAAAAAAGGGGGGGAGGAGACCCAGTGCTTC	CASSKKGGEETQCF
TRBV11-2	NA	TRBJ2-3	many	TGTGCCAGCAGCTTAGAAGGCGGGAGCACAGATACGCAGTATTTT	CASSLEGGSTDTQYF
TRBV5-1	TRBD2	TRBJ2-2	few	TGCGCCAGCAGCTCCTTGCGGACTAGCGGGGGTCACACCGGGGAGCTGTTTTTT	CASSSLRTSGGHTGELFF
TRBV10-2	TRBD2	TRBJ2-7	NA	TGCGCCAGCGGAATAGCGGGAGGGTCCTACGAGCAGTACTTC	CASGIAGGSYEQYF
TRBV6-1	NA	TRBJ1-5	many	TGTGCCAGCAGTGAATGGCAGAATCAGCCCCAGCATTTT	CASSEWQNQPQHF
TRBV7-2	TRBD2	TRBJ2-1	few	TGTGCCAGCAGCTTAGGTAGCGGGAGGAACCTCTACAATGAGCAGTTCTTC	CASSLGSGRNLYNEQFF
TRBV7-6	NA	TRBJ2-7	few	TGTGCCAGCAGCTTAGCGTCCGACCTGCGTTCATACGAGCAGTACTTC	CASSLASDLRSYEQYF
TRBV5-1	NA	TRBJ2-1	many	TGCGCCAGCAGCTTTGGTCAGGGCAATGAGCAGTTCTTC	CASSFGQGNEQFF
TRBV6-5	NA	TRBJ2-2	few	TGTGCCAGCAGTTATGGAGGGAACACCGGGGAGCTGTTTTTT	CASSYGGNTGELFF
TRBV11-1	TRBD2	TRBJ2-1	NA	TGTGCCAGCAGCTTTAGCGGGGATAAGCAGTTCTTC	CASSFSGDKQFF
TRBV20-1	NA	TRBJ2-4	many	TGCAGTGCTTACCACAGGAAAAACATTCAGTACTTC	CSAYHRKNIQYF
TRBV12-3/TRBV12-4	NA	TRBJ1-3	many	TGTGCCAGCGGGAGGACACACGGAAACACCATATATTTT	CASGRTHGNTIYF
TRBV4-1	NA	TRBJ1-4	NA	TGCGCCAGCAGCCATGATACTGACAGACGTAATGAAAAACTGTTTTTT	CASSHDTDRRNEKLFF
TRBV12-3/TRBV12-4	NA	TRBJ1-1	medium-sized	TGTGCCAGCAGGCCCGATTGGCAGAACAGTGAAGCTTTCTTT	CASRPDWQNSEAFF
TRBV6-1	TRBD2	TRBJ2-1	many	TGTGCCAGCAGTGGGGACGCCACACGGACTAGCGGCTACAATGAGCAGTTCTTC	CASSGDATRTSGYNEQFF
TRBV12-3/TRBV12-4	TRBD1	TRBJ2-1	few	TGTGCCAGCAGTCTCAGGACAGGGTATGGAGAGCAGTTCTTC	CASSLRTGYGEQFF
TRBV9	TRBD1	TRBJ1-1	NA	TGTGCCAGCTGCGTAGGGACAGAAGATAAGGACACTGAAGCTTTCTTT	CASCVGTEDKDTEAFF
TRBV27	NA	TRBJ1-6	NA	TGTGCCAGCAGTTTGGGACCGAACTATAATTCACCCCTCCACTTT	CASSLGPNYNSPLHF
TRBV6-2/TRBV6-3	NA	TRBJ1-2	many	TGTGCCAGCAGTTACTCGAAAACCGGGAGCTATGGCTACACCTTC	CASSYSKTGSYGYTF
TRBV18	NA	TRBJ2-7	NA	TGTGCCAGCTCACCTTCTCCGACCTACGAGCAGTACTTC	CASSPSPTYEQYF
TRBV7-2	NA	TRBJ1-2	NA	TGTGCCAGCAGCTTTAGTATGTTTTCGGGAGGCTACACCTTC	CASSFSMFSGGYTF
TRBV28	TRBD1	TRBJ1-5	NA	TGTACCAGCAGTCTCCGACAGGGGAATCAGCCCCAGCATTTT	CTSSLRQGNQPQHF
TRBV5-1	NA	TRBJ1-2	few	TGCGCCAGCAGCTTGGAGGCAGCGACTGGCTACACCTTC	CASSLEAATGYTF
TRBV3-1	NA	TRBJ2-3	few	TGTGCCAGCAGCCAAGACAGGCTACCTAGCACAGATACGCAGTATTTT	CASSQDRLPSTDTQYF
TRBV21-1	NA	TRBJ2-7	few	TGTGCCAGCAGCCCAAAGGGGTTGAGCGGGAGGTATACCTACGAGCAGTACTTC	CASSPKGLSGRYTYEQYF
TRBV27	NA	TRBJ2-5	few	TGTGCCAGCAGTACAGGCGACGAAACCTTGTACCAAGAGACCCAGTACTTC	CASSTGDETLYQETQYF
TRBV12-3/TRBV12-4	TRBD2	TRBJ2-1	many	TGTGCCAGCACCTTAGCGGGAGGGCCCTACAATGAGCAGTTCTTC	CASTLAGGPYNEQFF
TRBV20-1	NA	TRBJ2-2	few	TGCAGTGCTAGAGGTAGGTTAACGGGAGAGACCGGGGAGCTGTTTTTT	CSARGRLTGETGELFF
TRBV5-1	NA	TRBJ1-3	few	TGCGCCAGCAGCTTGGATGCAACGAGCTCTGGAAACACCATATATTTT	CASSLDATSSGNTIYF
TRBV29-1	NA	TRBJ2-1	few	TGCAGCGTTCTTAGCGAGAGCTCCTACAATGAGCAGTTCTTC	CSVLSESSYNEQFF
TRBV3-1	NA	TRBJ1-3	few	TGTGCCAGCAGCCATGGACAGACGCGACTATCTGGAAACACCATATATTTT	CASSHGQTRLSGNTIYF
TRBV28	NA	TRBJ1-2	NA	TGTGCCAGCAGTTTATTTGAGCTCGGTCGTAACTATGGCTACACCTTC	CASSLFELGRNYGYTF
TRBV12-3/TRBV12-4	TRBD1	TRBJ1-2	NA	TGTGCCAGCATGTCAGGGGGCGACTATGGCTACACCTTC	CASMSGGDYGYTF
TRBV28	TRBD1	TRBJ2-7	many	TGTGCCAGCAGCCCAAAGCGCGGCTGGACAGGGTGGTCCTACGAGCAGTACTTC	CASSPKRGWTGWSYEQYF
TRBV5-1	NA	TRBJ2-7	NA	TGCGCCAGCGGCGCGAAACTAGTGGACAATGAGCAGTACTTC	CASGAKLVDNEQYF
TRBV13	TRBD2	TRBJ2-2	NA	TGTGCCAGCAGCTCCATTGGGGGGGAGTTTGGCGGGGAGCTGTTTTTT	CASSSIGGEFGGELFF
TRBV28	NA	TRBJ1-5	few	TGTGCCAGCACGGGCGTAAGGGGTCAGCCCCAGCATTTT	CASTGVRGQPQHF
TRBV2	NA	TRBJ2-7	few	TGTGCCAGCAGGAAGTACCACTCCTACGAGCAGTACTTC	CASRKYHSYEQYF
TRBV5-1	TRBD2	TRBJ2-1	many	TGCGCCAGCAGCCTTAGCGGGGATCCGTCCTACAATGAGCAGTTCTTC	CASSLSGDPSYNEQFF
TRBV6-2/TRBV6-3	TRBD2	TRBJ2-1	few	TGTGCCAGCAGCCCTGGGCTAGCGGGAGGAGGTGAGCAGTTCTTC	CASSPGLAGGGEQFF
TRBV7-9	NA	TRBJ2-7	few	TGTGCCAGCAGCTTAGGAGGGGGAGCCTCCTACGAGCAGTACTTC	CASSLGGGASYEQYF
TRBV3-1	TRBD1	TRBJ2-1	many	TGTGCCAGCAGCCCCGGGACAGACTCCTACAATGAGCAGTTCTTC	CASSPGTDSYNEQFF
TRBV19	TRBD1	TRBJ2-7	NA	TGTGCCAGTAGTGACGACAGGGGAACCCACGAGCAGTACTTC	CASSDDRGTHEQYF
TRBV3-1	TRBD2	TRBJ2-3	few	TGTGCCAGCAGTCTTACTAGCGGGAACGCAGATACGCAGTATTTT	CASSLTSGNADTQYF
TRBV6-6	TRBD1	TRBJ1-1	NA	TGTGCCAGCAAGACAGGGATGGAGACTGAAGCTTTCTTT	CASKTGMETEAFF
TRBV9	TRBD1	TRBJ2-5	few	TGTGCCAGCAGCCCCCGGACAGGGAGAGGAGAGACCCAGTACTTC	CASSPRTGRGETQYF
TRBV5-1	TRBD1	TRBJ2-1	NA	TGCGCCAGCAGCTTGGCGGGGACAGGGGATAATGAGCAGTTCTTC	CASSLAGTGDNEQFF
TRBV27	TRBD2	TRBJ2-1	NA	TGTACCAGCAGGCCAGCGGGACTCTACAATGAGCAGTTCTTC	CTSRPAGLYNEQFF
TRBV28	NA	TRBJ2-4	few	TGTGCCAGCAGTTTAGGGACGGTAGCCAAAAACATTCAGTACTTC	CASSLGTVAKNIQYF
TRBV7-9	TRBD1	TRBJ1-1	NA	TGTGCCAGCAGCCCTCCCGACAGGGACACTGAAGCTTTCTTT	CASSPPDRDTEAFF
TRBV5-1	TRBD1	TRBJ2-7	NA	TGCGCCAGCAGCCCGCCCGGGACAGGGTTCTACGAGCAGTACTTC	CASSPPGTGFYEQYF
TRBV9	TRBD1	TRBJ2-1	few	TGTGCCAGCAGCCAATTACAGGGGACCTACAATGAGCAGTTCTTC	CASSQLQGTYNEQFF
TRBV5-6	NA	TRBJ1-1	many	TGTGCCAGCAGCTTCACAGGAATAAATGAAGCTTTCTTT	CASSFTGINEAFF
TRBV5-5	NA	TRBJ1-1	NA	TGTGCCAGCAGCTTAAGGAGGGACCGAGCTTTCTTT	CASSLRRDRAFF